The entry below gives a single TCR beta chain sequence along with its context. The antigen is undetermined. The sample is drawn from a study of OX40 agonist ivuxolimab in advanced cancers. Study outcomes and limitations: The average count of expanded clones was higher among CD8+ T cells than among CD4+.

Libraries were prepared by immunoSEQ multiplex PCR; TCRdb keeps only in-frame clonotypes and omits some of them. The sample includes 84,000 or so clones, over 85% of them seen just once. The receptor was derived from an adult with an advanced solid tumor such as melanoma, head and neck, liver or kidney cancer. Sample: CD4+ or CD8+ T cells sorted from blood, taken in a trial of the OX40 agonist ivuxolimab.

CDR3: CASSSSGGSNQPQHF. The DNA of the CDR3 is TGCGCCAGCAGCTCGAGCGGGGGGAGCAATCAGCCCCAGCATTTT. The chain is built from TRBV5-1 and TRBJ1-5; possible D gene TRBD1, 5 bases. With 3 bases removed from V and 1 base from J, the gap between germline ends came to 11 bases. The CDR3 covers 15 residues. Looked up from germline, CDR1 is SGHRS and CDR2 is YFSETQ.